The present T cell receptor beta chain was sequenced within a study of shared clonotypes between healthy human individuals. Study results and caveats: Having only a few donors restricted how much genetic and exposure-history diversity was captured.

As to this clone: Its specificity is unknown. This sample also contains other DNA sequences that code for the same CDR3.

Deep was the level used in running the assay. Produced via immunoSEQ multiplex PCR; TCRdb's table is partial and in-frame only. The data show about 600,000 clones, around 95% seen once. Terminally differentiated effector memory CD45RA+ cells were excluded by CCR7 positive selection of CD45RO-negative cells. The sequenced sample was naive CD8+ T cells sorted from blood. This receptor was identified in a woman between 25 and 40 years old in good health.

CDR3 amino acids: CASTPTGGNQPQHF. The CDR3 nucleotides are TGTGCCAGCACCCCCACAGGGGGCAATCAGCCCCAGCATTTT. The genes are TRBV27 and TRBJ1-5; 7 nucleotides line up with TRBD1. From germline, CDR1 is MNHEY and CDR2 SMNVEV (reference sequence). This CDR3 spans 14 amino acids. Trimming cost V 7 bases and J 2 bases; bases outside gene matches: 5.